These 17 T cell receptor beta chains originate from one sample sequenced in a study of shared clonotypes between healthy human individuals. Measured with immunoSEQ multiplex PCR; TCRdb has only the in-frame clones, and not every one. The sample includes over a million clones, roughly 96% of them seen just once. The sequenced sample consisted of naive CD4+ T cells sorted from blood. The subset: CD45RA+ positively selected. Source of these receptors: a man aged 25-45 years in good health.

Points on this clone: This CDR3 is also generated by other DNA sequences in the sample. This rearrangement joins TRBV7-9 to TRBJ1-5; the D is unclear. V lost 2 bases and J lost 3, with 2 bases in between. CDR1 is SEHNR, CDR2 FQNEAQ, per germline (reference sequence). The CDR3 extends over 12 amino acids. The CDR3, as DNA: TGTGCCAGCAGCTTACCCAATCAGCCCCAGCATTTT. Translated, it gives CASSLPNQPQHF.

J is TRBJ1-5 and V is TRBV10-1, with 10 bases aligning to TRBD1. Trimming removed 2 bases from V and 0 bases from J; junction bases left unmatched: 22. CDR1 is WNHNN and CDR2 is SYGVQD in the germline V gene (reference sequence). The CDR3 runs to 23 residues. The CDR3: CASSERGNPTGGVPAYSNQPQHF. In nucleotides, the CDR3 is TGCGCCAGCAGTGAGAGGGGCAACCCGACAGGGGGCGTACCCGCTTATAGCAATCAGCCCCAGCATTTT.

CDR3 sequence: CAWSVRSGTGSGYTF. In nucleotides, the CDR3 is TGTGCCTGGAGTGTACGTTCCGGGACAGGCTCTGGCTACACCTTC. The chain couples TRBV30 to TRBJ1-2, with 8 bases lining up with TRBD1. The CDR3 extends over 15 amino acids. The germline V gene has CDR1 GTSNPN and CDR2 SVGIG (reference sequence). V was pared by 0 bases and J by 7 bases, with 10 bases of the junction left unmatched. Together with reference TRBV30 and TRBJ1-2, the CDR3 gives the full variable domain: SQTIHQWPATLVQPVGSPLSLECTVEGTSNPNLYWYRQAAGRGLQLLFYSVGIGQISSEVPQNLSASRPQDRQFILSSKKLLLSDSGFYLCAWSVRSGTGSGYTFGSGTRLTVV.

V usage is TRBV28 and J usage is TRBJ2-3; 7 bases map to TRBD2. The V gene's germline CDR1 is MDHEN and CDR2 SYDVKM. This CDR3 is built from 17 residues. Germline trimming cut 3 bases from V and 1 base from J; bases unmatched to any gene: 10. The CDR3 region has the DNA TGTGCCAGCAGTTTTGGCCTGGGGGGGTGGGGCACAGATACGCAGTATTTT. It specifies CASSFGLGGWGTDTQYF.

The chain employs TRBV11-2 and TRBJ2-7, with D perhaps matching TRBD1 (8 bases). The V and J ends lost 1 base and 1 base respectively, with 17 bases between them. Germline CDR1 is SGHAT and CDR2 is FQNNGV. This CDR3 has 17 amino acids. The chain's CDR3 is CASSLGGTGGGSYEQYF. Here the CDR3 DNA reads TGTGCCAGCAGCTTAGGAGGGACAGGCGGGGGATCCTACGAGCAGTACTTC.

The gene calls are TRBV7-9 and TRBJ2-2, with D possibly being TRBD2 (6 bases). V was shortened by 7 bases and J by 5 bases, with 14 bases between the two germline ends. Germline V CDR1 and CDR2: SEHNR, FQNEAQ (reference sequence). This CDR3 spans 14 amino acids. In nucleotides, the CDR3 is TGTGCCAGCAATACGGGAGTACGTACCGGGGAGCTGTTTTTT. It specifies CASNTGVRTGELFF. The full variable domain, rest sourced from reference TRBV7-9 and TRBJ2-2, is DTGVSQNPRHKITKRGQNVTFRCDPISEHNRLYWYRQTLGQGPEFLTYFQNEAQLEKSRLLSDRFSAERPKGSFSTLEIQRTEQGDSAMYLCASNTGVRTGELFFGEGSRLTVL.

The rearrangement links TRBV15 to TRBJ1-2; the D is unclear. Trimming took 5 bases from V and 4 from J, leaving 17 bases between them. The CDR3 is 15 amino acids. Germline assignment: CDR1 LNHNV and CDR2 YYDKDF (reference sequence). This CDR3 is CATSPRPFEIYGYTF. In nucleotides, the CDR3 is TGTGCCACCAGCCCCCGCCCGTTCGAGATCTATGGCTACACCTTC.

CDR3: CASSLIITGLNEQYF. The CDR3 DNA sequence: TGTGCCAGCAGCTTAATTATTACAGGTTTGAACGAGCAGTACTTC. The chain joins TRBV7-9 to TRBJ2-7; tentative D call: TRBD1 (5 bases). Germline V gene sequence: CDR1 SEHNR, CDR2 FQNEAQ (reference sequence). Trimming took 2 bases from V and 5 from J, leaving 16 bases between them. The CDR3 has 15 residues.

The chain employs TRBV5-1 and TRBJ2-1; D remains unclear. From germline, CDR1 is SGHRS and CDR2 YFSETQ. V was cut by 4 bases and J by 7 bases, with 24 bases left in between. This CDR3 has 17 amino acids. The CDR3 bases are TGCGCCAGCAGCAACAACGAACGGACCTTGCTGGGGAATGAGCAGTTCTTC. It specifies CASSNNERTLLGNEQFF. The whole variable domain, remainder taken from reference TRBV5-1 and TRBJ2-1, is KAGVTQTPRYLIKTRGQQVTLSCSPISGHRSVSWYQQTPGQGLQFLFEYFSETQRNKGNFPGRFSGRQFSNSRSEMNVSTLELGDSALYLCASSNNERTLLGNEQFFGPGTRLTVL.

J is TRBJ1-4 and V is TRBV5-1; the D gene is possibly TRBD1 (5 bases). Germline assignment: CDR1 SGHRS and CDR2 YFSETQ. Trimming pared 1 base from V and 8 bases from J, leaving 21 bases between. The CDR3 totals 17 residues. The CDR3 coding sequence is TGCGCCAGCAGCTTGTTTTCCCGGGCAGGGCGCAGCGAAAAACTGTTTTTT. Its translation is CASSLFSRAGRSEKLFF.

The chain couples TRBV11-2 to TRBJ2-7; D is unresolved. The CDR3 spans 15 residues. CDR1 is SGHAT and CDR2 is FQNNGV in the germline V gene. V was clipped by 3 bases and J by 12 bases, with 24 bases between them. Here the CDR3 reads CASSFNPYGQSGRYF. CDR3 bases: TGTGCCAGCAGCTTCAACCCATACGGCCAATCAGGCAGGTACTTC.

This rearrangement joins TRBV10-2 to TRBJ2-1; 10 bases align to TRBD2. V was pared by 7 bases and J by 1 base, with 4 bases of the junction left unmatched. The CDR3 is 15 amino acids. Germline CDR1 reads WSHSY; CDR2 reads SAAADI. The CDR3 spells CASIQTSGSYNEQFF. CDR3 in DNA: TGCGCCAGCATTCAGACTAGCGGGTCCTACAATGAGCAGTTCTTC.

CDR3 residues: CAITHSGSQQRDTQYF. The CDR3 DNA is TGTGCCATCACACATAGCGGGAGCCAGCAAAGGGATACGCAGTATTTT. The chain has TRBV5-4 and TRBJ2-3; TRBD2 agrees at 9 bases. Germline assignment: CDR1 SGHNT and CDR2 YYREEE (reference sequence). This CDR3 is built from 16 residues. V shed 9 bases and J 6 bases; nucleotides not matched to a gene: 17.

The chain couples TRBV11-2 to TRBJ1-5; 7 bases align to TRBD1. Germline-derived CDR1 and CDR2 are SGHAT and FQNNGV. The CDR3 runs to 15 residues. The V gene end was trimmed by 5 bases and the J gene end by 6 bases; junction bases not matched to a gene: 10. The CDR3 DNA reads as TGTGCCAGCAGCATAAACACAGGGGACGGTCAGCCCCAGCATTTT. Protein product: CASSINTGDGQPQHF.

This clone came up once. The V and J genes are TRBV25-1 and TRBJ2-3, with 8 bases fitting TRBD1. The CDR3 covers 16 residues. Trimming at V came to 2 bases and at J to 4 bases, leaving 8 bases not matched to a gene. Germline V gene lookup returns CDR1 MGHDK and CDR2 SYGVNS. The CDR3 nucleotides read TGTGCCAGCAGTGAACTCGCAGGGGGCGTTCCAGATACGCAGTATTTT. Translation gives CASSELAGGVPDTQYF.

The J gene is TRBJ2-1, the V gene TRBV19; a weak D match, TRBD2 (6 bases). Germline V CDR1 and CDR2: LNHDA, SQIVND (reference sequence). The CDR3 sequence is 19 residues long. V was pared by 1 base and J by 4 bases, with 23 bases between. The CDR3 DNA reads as TGTGCCAGTAGTATAGGTGTTTCGGGGGAGGCTATCAGGTACAATGAGCAGTTCTTC. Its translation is CASSIGVSGEAIRYNEQFF. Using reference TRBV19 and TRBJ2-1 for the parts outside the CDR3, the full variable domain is DGGITQSPKYLFRKEGQNVTLSCEQNLNHDAMYWYRQDPGQGLRLIYYSQIVNDFQKGDIAEGYSVSREKKESFPLTVTSAQKNPTAFYLCASSIGVSGEAIRYNEQFFGPGTRLTVL.

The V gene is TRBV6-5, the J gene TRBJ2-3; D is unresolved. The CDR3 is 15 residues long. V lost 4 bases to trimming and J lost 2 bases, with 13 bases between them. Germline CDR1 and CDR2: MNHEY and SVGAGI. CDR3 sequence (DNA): TGTGCCAGCAGTTCCCCTTCTGGACCCACAGATACGCAGTATTTT. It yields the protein CASSSPSGPTDTQYF.